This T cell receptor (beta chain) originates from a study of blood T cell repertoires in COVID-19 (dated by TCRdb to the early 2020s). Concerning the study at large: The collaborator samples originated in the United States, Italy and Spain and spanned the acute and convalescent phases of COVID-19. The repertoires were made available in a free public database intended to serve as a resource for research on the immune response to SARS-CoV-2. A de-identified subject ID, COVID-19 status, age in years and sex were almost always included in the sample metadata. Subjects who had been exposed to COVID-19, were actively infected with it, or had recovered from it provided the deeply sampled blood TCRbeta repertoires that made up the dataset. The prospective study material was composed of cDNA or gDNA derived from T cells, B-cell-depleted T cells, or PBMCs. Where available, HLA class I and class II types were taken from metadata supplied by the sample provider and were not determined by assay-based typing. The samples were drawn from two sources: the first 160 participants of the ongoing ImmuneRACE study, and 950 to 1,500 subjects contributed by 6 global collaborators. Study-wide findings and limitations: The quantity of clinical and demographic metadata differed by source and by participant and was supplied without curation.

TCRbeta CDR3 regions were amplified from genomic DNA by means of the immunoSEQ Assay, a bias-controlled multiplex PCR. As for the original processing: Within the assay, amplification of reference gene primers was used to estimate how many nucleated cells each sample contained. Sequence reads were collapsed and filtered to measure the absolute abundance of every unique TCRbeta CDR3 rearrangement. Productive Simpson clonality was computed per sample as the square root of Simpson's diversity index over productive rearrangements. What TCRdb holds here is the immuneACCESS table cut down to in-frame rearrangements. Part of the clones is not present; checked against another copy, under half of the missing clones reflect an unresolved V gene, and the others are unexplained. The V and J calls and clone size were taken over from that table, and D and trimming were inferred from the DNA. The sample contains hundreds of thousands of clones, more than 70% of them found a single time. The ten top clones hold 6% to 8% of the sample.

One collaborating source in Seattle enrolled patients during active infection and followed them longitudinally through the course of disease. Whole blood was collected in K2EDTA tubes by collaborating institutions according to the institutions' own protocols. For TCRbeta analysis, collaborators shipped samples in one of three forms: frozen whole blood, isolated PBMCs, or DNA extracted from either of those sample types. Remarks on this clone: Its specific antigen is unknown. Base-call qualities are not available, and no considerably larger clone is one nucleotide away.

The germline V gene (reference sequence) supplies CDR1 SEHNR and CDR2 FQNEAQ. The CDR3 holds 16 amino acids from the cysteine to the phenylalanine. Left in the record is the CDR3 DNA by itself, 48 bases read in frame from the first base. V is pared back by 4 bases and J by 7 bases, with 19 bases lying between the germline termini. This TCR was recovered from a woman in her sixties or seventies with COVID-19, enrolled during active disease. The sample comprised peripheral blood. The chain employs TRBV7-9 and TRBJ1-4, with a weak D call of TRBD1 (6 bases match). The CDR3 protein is CASSSQYLGASEKLFF. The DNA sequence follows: TGTGCCAGCAGCTCCCAATACCTGGGGGCCAGTGAAAAACTGTTTTTT.